Listed below are T cell receptor beta chains from one sample, sequenced in a study of shared clonotypes between healthy human individuals. Produced via immunoSEQ multiplex PCR; TCRdb's table is partial and in-frame only. The sample consists of approximately 2.4 million clones, approximately 95% of them appearing once. Sequencing was done on a sample of naive CD4+ T cells sorted from blood. The receptor source for this set is a man between 18 and 35 years old in good health. The CDR3 runs from the conserved cysteine through the conserved F or W. D genes are given only for firm matches. Some rows mark clone size as missing; the rest say once, few, many or name a class of expanded clone.

V	size	J	D	length	CDR3	DNA
TRBV19	-	TRBJ1-5	-	14	CASSIPGGNQPQHF	TGTGCCAGTAGTATCCCGGGGGGCAATCAGCCCCAGCATTTT
TRBV19	-	TRBJ2-5	-	15	CASSIGGGLAETQYF	TGTGCCAGTAGTATAGGTGGGGGGCTTGCAGAGACCCAGTACTTC
TRBV7-9	-	TRBJ1-2	-	17	CASSGGIVGGDNYGYTF	TGTGCCAGCAGCGGGGGTATCGTCGGAGGGGATAACTATGGCTACACCTTC
TRBV5-1	-	TRBJ2-1	-	12	CASSLQWYEQFF	TGCGCCAGCAGCTTGCAATGGTATGAGCAGTTCTTC
TRBV19	-	TRBJ2-7	TRBD2	15	CASSSGLADAYEQYF	TGTGCCAGTAGTTCCGGACTAGCGGATGCCTACGAGCAGTACTTC
TRBV5-1	-	TRBJ2-7	-	13	CASSPTGGYEQYF	TGCGCCAGCAGCCCAACGGGTGGGTACGAGCAGTACTTC
TRBV27	-	TRBJ2-1	TRBD2	17	CASSLSVGLAPPNEQFF	TGTGCCAGCAGTTTATCGGTGGGACTAGCTCCCCCCAATGAGCAGTTCTTC
TRBV5-4	-	TRBJ2-2	-	15	CASSLGAADTGELFF	TGTGCCAGCAGCTTGGGGGCAGCCGACACCGGGGAGCTGTTTTTT
TRBV9	-	TRBJ2-5	TRBD2	19	CASSVGGPGLAGPQETQYF	TGTGCCAGCAGCGTAGGAGGGCCGGGACTAGCGGGGCCACAAGAGACCCAGTACTTC
TRBV6-5	-	TRBJ2-7	TRBD1	13	CASRLLQGAEQYF	TGTGCCAGCAGACTACTACAGGGGGCCGAGCAGTACTTC
TRBV18	-	TRBJ1-4	-	14	CASSPLQHEEKLFF	TGTGCCAGCTCACCGTTACAGCATGAAGAAAAACTGTTTTTT
TRBV18	-	TRBJ2-7	-	12	CASSPSLYEQYF	TGTGCCAGCTCACCAAGTCTCTACGAGCAGTACTTC
TRBV25-1	-	TRBJ2-1	TRBD2	13	CGVSSGKPNEQFF	TGTGGAGTGTCTAGCGGGAAACCCAATGAGCAGTTCTTC
TRBV7-2	-	TRBJ2-5	-	12	CASSAGTMTQYF	TGTGCCAGCAGCGCAGGGACAATGACCCAGTACTTC
TRBV6-5	few	TRBJ2-5	-	13	CASGSRRQETQYF	TGTGCCAGCGGCAGTCGGCGACAAGAGACCCAGTACTTC
TRBV6-5	-	TRBJ1-1	-	13	CASSSWTNTEAFF	TGTGCCAGCAGTTCGTGGACTAACACTGAAGCTTTCTTT
TRBV2	once	TRBJ2-3	-	14	CAWGAGSAPDTQYF	TGTGCCTGGGGTGCTGGGAGCGCTCCAGATACGCAGTATTTT
TRBV5-5	-	TRBJ2-2	-	16	CASSLDAGVATGELFF	TGTGCCAGCAGCTTGGACGCAGGGGTTGCCACCGGGGAGCTGTTTTTT
TRBV6-5	-	TRBJ2-7	-	12	CASRYRVREQYF	TGTGCCAGCAGGTACAGGGTGCGCGAGCAGTACTTC
TRBV6-1	-	TRBJ2-7	TRBD1	14	CASIRTGGQYEQYF	TGTGCCAGCATCCGGACAGGGGGCCAATACGAGCAGTACTTC
TRBV29-1	-	TRBJ2-3	-	14	CSVEHFLVPDTQYF	TGCAGCGTTGAACATTTCCTAGTTCCAGATACGCAGTATTTT
TRBV5-1	-	TRBJ1-1	TRBD1	14	CASSLARTGDSAFF	TGCGCCAGCAGCTTGGCACGGACAGGGGATTCAGCTTTCTTT
TRBV5-1	-	TRBJ2-7	-	12	CASSLENYEQYF	TGCGCCAGCAGCTTGGAAAACTACGAGCAGTACTTC
TRBV5-1	-	TRBJ2-5	-	14	CASSPGLYQETQYF	TGCGCCAGCAGCCCGGGACTGTACCAAGAGACCCAGTACTTC
TRBV5-6	-	TRBJ2-7	TRBD1	13	CASRLGQSYEQYF	TGTGCCAGCAGGTTGGGACAGTCCTACGAGCAGTACTTC
TRBV7-9	-	TRBJ1-3	TRBD1	16	CASSLLGQGATNTIYF	TGTGCCAGCAGCTTGTTAGGACAGGGGGCCACCAACACCATATATTTT
TRBV4-1	-	TRBJ1-6	-	14	CASGLGLGYSPLHF	TGCGCCAGCGGCCTCGGACTAGGGTATTCACCCCTCCACTTT
TRBV18	-	TRBJ1-1	-	11	CASYSNGEAFF	TGTGCCAGCTACTCGAATGGTGAAGCTTTCTTT
TRBV5-6	-	TRBJ2-7	-	13	CASSLGRSYEQYF	TGTGCCAGCAGCTTGGGTCGGTCCTACGAGCAGTACTTC
TRBV5-1	-	TRBJ2-2	TRBD2	16	CASSLDGGGAAGELFF	TGCGCCAGCAGCTTGGACGGCGGGGGGGCTGCCGGGGAGCTGTTTTTT
TRBV18	-	TRBJ2-4	TRBD2	16	CASSPAGGLAKNIQYF	TGTGCCAGCTCACCAGCGGGGGGGTTAGCCAAAAACATTCAGTACTTC
TRBV9	-	TRBJ2-1	-	16	CASSVAISAGDNEQFF	TGTGCCAGCAGCGTAGCTATTAGCGCGGGCGACAATGAGCAGTTCTTC
TRBV27	-	TRBJ1-5	-	15	CASSLKGVGNQPQHF	TGTGCCAGCAGTTTAAAAGGGGTGGGCAATCAGCCCCAGCATTTT
TRBV2	-	TRBJ1-5	TRBD1	17	CASSDWTGAYSNQPQHF	TGTGCCAGCAGTGATTGGACAGGGGCATATAGCAATCAGCCCCAGCATTTT
TRBV10-3	-	TRBJ2-7	-	14	CAIRASESSYEQYF	TGTGCCATCAGGGCGTCAGAAAGCTCCTACGAGCAGTACTTC
TRBV7-2	-	TRBJ2-7	-	15	CASSLVVAVPYEQYF	TGTGCCAGCAGCTTAGTAGTAGCGGTGCCCTACGAGCAGTACTTC
TRBV5-1	-	TRBJ2-5	-	16	CASSLTAGSSPGTQYF	TGCGCCAGCAGCTTGACGGCGGGGAGTTCCCCAGGGACCCAGTACTTC
TRBV6-5	-	TRBJ2-5	-	11	CASSEVGTQYF	TGTGCCAGCAGTGAAGTGGGGACCCAGTACTTC
TRBV6-5	-	TRBJ2-1	TRBD1	14	CASSRGQVDNEQFF	TGTGCCAGCAGCCGGGGACAGGTTGACAATGAGCAGTTCTTC
TRBV5-4	-	TRBJ2-7	TRBD1	15	CASSLRTGVVYEQYF	TGTGCCAGCAGCTTGCGGACAGGGGTTGTCTACGAGCAGTACTTC
TRBV7-6	-	TRBJ2-5	-	14	CASSLGRVQETQYF	TGTGCCAGCAGCTTAGGAAGGGTCCAAGAGACCCAGTACTTC
TRBV11-2	-	TRBJ1-2	TRBD1	15	CASSFQAGGNYGYTF	TGTGCCAGCAGCTTCCAGGCAGGGGGCAACTATGGCTACACCTTC
TRBV29-1	-	TRBJ2-5	-	11	CSVGWVETQYF	TGCAGCGTTGGGTGGGTGGAGACCCAGTACTTC
TRBV23-1	-	TRBJ2-2	-	15	CASSQSSGCTGELFF	TGCGCCAGCAGTCAATCGTCAGGGTGTACCGGGGAGCTGTTTTTT
TRBV6-6	-	TRBJ1-5	-	13	CASSYSGAQPQHF	TGTGCCAGCAGTTACTCAGGGGCTCAGCCCCAGCATTTT
TRBV30	-	TRBJ2-3	TRBD1	15	CAWSGTGASTDTQYF	TGTGCCTGGTCCGGGACAGGGGCGAGCACAGATACGCAGTATTTT
TRBV7-9	-	TRBJ2-7	-	18	CASSVSRGGFLTSYEQYF	TGTGCCAGCAGCGTGTCCCGAGGGGGATTTCTTACTTCCTACGAGCAGTACTTC
TRBV7-2	-	TRBJ2-1	TRBD2	15	CASSLGLAGVNEQFF	TGTGCCAGCAGCTTAGGACTAGCGGGAGTCAATGAGCAGTTCTTC
TRBV5-3	-	TRBJ1-5	-	16	CARSVIPWTHNQPQHF	TGTGCCAGAAGTGTTATTCCCTGGACGCATAATCAGCCCCAGCATTTT
TRBV11-2	-	TRBJ2-3	-	16	CASSLAQRRSTDTQYF	TGTGCCAGCAGCTTAGCTCAGAGGAGGAGCACAGATACGCAGTATTTT
TRBV4-1	-	TRBJ2-3	-	14	CASSQGQYTDTQYF	TGCGCCAGCAGCCAAGGACAGTACACAGATACGCAGTATTTT
TRBV9	-	TRBJ2-1	TRBD2	16	CASGLSGSGGNNEQFF	TGTGCCAGCGGACTAAGTGGTAGCGGGGGAAACAATGAGCAGTTCTTC